This is a list of T cell receptor beta chains from one sample in a study of blood T cell repertoires in COVID-19. Using immunoSEQ multiplex PCR, the repertoire was profiled, and TCRdb retains in-frame clones only, with some absent. The table lists roughly 73,000 clones, 70% to 90% of them singletons. The sequenced sample was peripheral blood. The receptor set was obtained from a man in his sixties or seventies with active COVID-19. The CDR3 runs from the conserved cysteine through the conserved F or W. A D gene is named only where the DNA matches it firmly. Clone size is shown for a subset of rows, as once, few, many or a class of expanded clone.

v_call: TRBV9
d_call: TRBD2
j_call: TRBJ2-7
clone_size: NA
cdr3_nt: TGTGCCAGCAGCGTAACCGGGACTAGCGGGGGGGTGAACGAGCAGTACTTC
cdr3_aa: CASSVTGTSGGVNEQYF

v_call: TRBV6-6
d_call: TRBD1
j_call: TRBJ2-7
clone_size: NA
cdr3_nt: TGTGCCAGCACCACGTGGGACAGGCAATACGAGCAGTACTTC
cdr3_aa: CASTTWDRQYEQYF

v_call: TRBV7-3
d_call: TRBD1
j_call: TRBJ2-2
clone_size: NA
cdr3_nt: TGTGCCAGCAGCATACAGGGGGCTGACACCGGGGAGCTGTTTTTT
cdr3_aa: CASSIQGADTGELFF

v_call: TRBV6-5
d_call: NA
j_call: TRBJ2-3
clone_size: NA
cdr3_nt: TGTGCCAGCAGGGGCGTCCCACCTACAGATACGCAGTATTTT
cdr3_aa: CASRGVPPTDTQYF

v_call: TRBV6-4
d_call: TRBD1
j_call: TRBJ2-3
clone_size: once
cdr3_nt: TGTGCCAGCAGCCCGGGACAGGGGGTATCAGATACGCAGTATTTT
cdr3_aa: CASSPGQGVSDTQYF

v_call: TRBV6-2/TRBV6-3
d_call: TRBD1
j_call: TRBJ2-7
clone_size: few
cdr3_nt: TGTGCCAGCAGCCGACAGGGTAGATACTACGAGCAGTACTTC
cdr3_aa: CASSRQGRYYEQYF

v_call: TRBV6-5
d_call: NA
j_call: TRBJ2-5
clone_size: NA
cdr3_nt: TGTGCCAGCGGGATGGGGACACTGGGGGAGACCCAGTACTTC
cdr3_aa: CASGMGTLGETQYF

v_call: TRBV7-2
d_call: NA
j_call: TRBJ2-5
clone_size: NA
cdr3_nt: TGTGCCAGCAGCCACAGGACAGGAGGGGGGGAGACCCAGTACTTC
cdr3_aa: CASSHRTGGGETQYF

v_call: TRBV11-3
d_call: NA
j_call: TRBJ2-3
clone_size: NA
cdr3_nt: TGTGCCAGCAGCCCCCCAGGGAACACAGATACGCAGTATTTT
cdr3_aa: CASSPPGNTDTQYF

v_call: TRBV4-3
d_call: NA
j_call: TRBJ2-3
clone_size: once
cdr3_nt: TGCGCCAGCAGCCAGGGGGCGGCAGATACGCAGTATTTT
cdr3_aa: CASSQGAADTQYF

v_call: TRBV5-4
d_call: TRBD2
j_call: TRBJ2-1
clone_size: NA
cdr3_nt: TGTGCCAGCAGCCCGGGGGGGACTAGCGGGACCCTCTCCTACAATGAGCAGTTCTTC
cdr3_aa: CASSPGGTSGTLSYNEQFF

v_call: TRBV5-8
d_call: TRBD1
j_call: TRBJ1-2
clone_size: NA
cdr3_nt: TGTGCCAGCAGCCGGGACAGGGGGTACTATGGCTACACCTTC
cdr3_aa: CASSRDRGYYGYTF

v_call: TRBV2
d_call: NA
j_call: TRBJ2-7
clone_size: NA
cdr3_nt: TGTGCCAGCAGCGAAGTGGCGGCAGGGGAGTACTTC
cdr3_aa: CASSEVAAGEYF

v_call: TRBV6-2/TRBV6-3
d_call: TRBD2
j_call: TRBJ2-7
clone_size: NA
cdr3_nt: TGTGCCAGCAGTTACCCCGGGAGGGGACACGAGCAGTACTTC
cdr3_aa: CASSYPGRGHEQYF

v_call: TRBV5-1
d_call: TRBD1
j_call: TRBJ1-2
clone_size: NA
cdr3_nt: TGCGCCAGCAGCTTGGGGACAGGGGGTAGGGGCTACACCTTC
cdr3_aa: CASSLGTGGRGYTF

v_call: TRBV28
d_call: TRBD1
j_call: TRBJ1-5
clone_size: NA
cdr3_nt: TGTGCCAGCAGTTTAGTCGGGACAGGTTTTATCAATCAGCCCCAGCATTTT
cdr3_aa: CASSLVGTGFINQPQHF

v_call: TRBV23-1
d_call: TRBD1
j_call: TRBJ1-1
clone_size: NA
cdr3_nt: TGCGCCAGCAGTCAATCGAGTAGGGACAGGGGCCAACCGAACACTGAAGCTTTCTTT
cdr3_aa: CASSQSSRDRGQPNTEAFF

v_call: TRBV5-4
d_call: NA
j_call: TRBJ2-7
clone_size: NA
cdr3_nt: TGTGCCAGCAGCCGGGACTTCAACTACGAGCAGTACTTC
cdr3_aa: CASSRDFNYEQYF

v_call: TRBV12-3/TRBV12-4
d_call: NA
j_call: TRBJ2-3
clone_size: NA
cdr3_nt: TGTGCCAGCAGCCCCGCGGGCACAGATACGCAGTATTTT
cdr3_aa: CASSPAGTDTQYF

v_call: TRBV25-1
d_call: NA
j_call: TRBJ2-5
clone_size: NA
cdr3_nt: TGTGCCAGCAGTGAAGCGGGCGGGGAGACCCAGTACTTC
cdr3_aa: CASSEAGGETQYF

v_call: TRBV24-1
d_call: TRBD2
j_call: TRBJ2-1
clone_size: NA
cdr3_nt: TGTGCCACCAGTGATCCTTCCCGAAAACTAGCGAAACTGGTAGATGAGCAGTTCTTC
cdr3_aa: CATSDPSRKLAKLVDEQFF

v_call: TRBV18
d_call: TRBD1
j_call: TRBJ1-6
clone_size: NA
cdr3_nt: TGTGCCAGCAGAACCGGGACAGGGGTCAAGGCACCCCTCCACTTT
cdr3_aa: CASRTGTGVKAPLHF

v_call: TRBV5-6
d_call: TRBD1
j_call: TRBJ1-2
clone_size: NA
cdr3_nt: TGTGCCAGCAGCACCCTCCGACAGGGGGCGAACTATGGCTACACCTTC
cdr3_aa: CASSTLRQGANYGYTF

v_call: TRBV3-1/TRBV3-2
d_call: TRBD2
j_call: TRBJ2-1
clone_size: NA
cdr3_nt: TGTGCCAGCAGCCCAGGGACTAGCAATCCCTACAATGAGCAGTTCTTC
cdr3_aa: CASSPGTSNPYNEQFF

v_call: TRBV18
d_call: NA
j_call: TRBJ1-2
clone_size: NA
cdr3_nt: TGTGCCAGCTCCCCCAGCGTAGACTATGGCTACACCTTC
cdr3_aa: CASSPSVDYGYTF

v_call: TRBV19
d_call: TRBD1
j_call: TRBJ1-5
clone_size: NA
cdr3_nt: TGTGCCACCCGGTGGTGGGACAGGGACGATCAGCCCCAGCATTTT
cdr3_aa: CATRWWDRDDQPQHF

v_call: TRBV5-4
d_call: NA
j_call: TRBJ2-1
clone_size: NA
cdr3_nt: TGTGCCAGCAGCCCCCCCCCGACAGGCGACTACAATGAGCAGTTCTTC
cdr3_aa: CASSPPPTGDYNEQFF

v_call: TRBV27
d_call: TRBD1
j_call: TRBJ1-2
clone_size: NA
cdr3_nt: TGTGCCAGCAGCCGGACAGGGAACTATGGCTACACCTTC
cdr3_aa: CASSRTGNYGYTF

v_call: TRBV3-1/TRBV3-2
d_call: TRBD1
j_call: TRBJ1-5
clone_size: few
cdr3_nt: TGTGCCAGCAGCCGAGACAGGGGCAATCAGCCCCAGCATTTT
cdr3_aa: CASSRDRGNQPQHF

v_call: TRBV7-2
d_call: NA
j_call: TRBJ2-7
clone_size: NA
cdr3_nt: TGTGCCAGCAGCCCCCCGCCGCGAAGAAGCTCCTACGAGCAGTACTTC
cdr3_aa: CASSPPPRRSSYEQYF

v_call: TRBV6-1
d_call: NA
j_call: TRBJ2-7
clone_size: NA
cdr3_nt: TGTGCCAGCAGTGATCTGGGCAGCTACGAGCAGTACTTC
cdr3_aa: CASSDLGSYEQYF

v_call: TRBV7-2
d_call: TRBD2
j_call: TRBJ2-7
clone_size: once
cdr3_nt: TGTGCCAGCACCTCTGGGACTAGCGCCTCCTACGAGCAGTACTTC
cdr3_aa: CASTSGTSASYEQYF

v_call: TRBV9
d_call: NA
j_call: TRBJ1-1
clone_size: NA
cdr3_nt: TGTGCCAGCAGCCCCACAGCAATGAACACTGAAGCTTTCTTT
cdr3_aa: CASSPTAMNTEAFF

v_call: TRBV11-3
d_call: TRBD1
j_call: TRBJ2-5
clone_size: NA
cdr3_nt: TGTGCCAGCAGTCTAGGGGGCGGGCGGACCCAGTACTTC
cdr3_aa: CASSLGGGRTQYF

v_call: TRBV11-3
d_call: TRBD1
j_call: TRBJ2-1
clone_size: NA
cdr3_nt: TGTGCCAGCAGCCTGCGGACAGGAGCCTACAATGAGCAGTTCTTC
cdr3_aa: CASSLRTGAYNEQFF

v_call: TRBV6-2/TRBV6-3
d_call: NA
j_call: TRBJ2-5
clone_size: NA
cdr3_nt: TGTGCCAGCAGTACCCCCCGTGCAGGGGAGACCCAGTACTTC
cdr3_aa: CASSTPRAGETQYF

v_call: TRBV27
d_call: TRBD1
j_call: TRBJ1-1
clone_size: once
cdr3_nt: TGTGCCAGCAGACTTGCGGACAGGACGGGCGAAGCTTTCTTT
cdr3_aa: CASRLADRTGEAFF

v_call: TRBV5-3
d_call: TRBD1
j_call: TRBJ1-4
clone_size: NA
cdr3_nt: TGTGCCAGAAGCTTGGGGGGGACAGAATCTAATGAAAAACTGTTTTTT
cdr3_aa: CARSLGGTESNEKLFF

v_call: TRBV7-2
d_call: NA
j_call: TRBJ1-1
clone_size: NA
cdr3_nt: TGTGCCAGCAGCTTAGGGGAGATTGAAGCTTTCTTT
cdr3_aa: CASSLGEIEAFF

v_call: TRBV7-9
d_call: NA
j_call: TRBJ1-1
clone_size: NA
cdr3_nt: TGTGCCAGCAGCTTAGCCCGACAGCCCACTGAAGCTTTCTTT
cdr3_aa: CASSLARQPTEAFF

v_call: TRBV30
d_call: TRBD1
j_call: TRBJ1-2
clone_size: NA
cdr3_nt: TGTGCCTGGAGGATACAGGGGGGCTACACCTTC
cdr3_aa: CAWRIQGGYTF

v_call: TRBV15
d_call: NA
j_call: TRBJ2-5
clone_size: NA
cdr3_nt: TGTGCCACCAGCAGGCGGGCGCAGCAAGAGACCCAGTACTTC
cdr3_aa: CATSRRAQQETQYF

v_call: TRBV7-9
d_call: TRBD1
j_call: TRBJ1-2
clone_size: few
cdr3_nt: TGTGCCAGCACCACGGGACAGGGGGGCTACACCTTC
cdr3_aa: CASTTGQGGYTF

v_call: TRBV5-4
d_call: NA
j_call: TRBJ1-1
clone_size: NA
cdr3_nt: TGTGCCAGCAGCTTGGTTCGCGGTGGGACTGAAGCTTTCTTT
cdr3_aa: CASSLVRGGTEAFF

v_call: TRBV29-1
d_call: TRBD2
j_call: TRBJ2-1
clone_size: NA
cdr3_nt: TGCAGCTCTGGACTAGCGGGGTATGAGCAGTTCTTC
cdr3_aa: CSSGLAGYEQFF

v_call: TRBV7-8
d_call: TRBD1
j_call: TRBJ1-1
clone_size: NA
cdr3_nt: TGTGCCAGCAGCACACAGGGGGCGAACACTGAAGCTTTCTTT
cdr3_aa: CASSTQGANTEAFF

v_call: TRBV30
d_call: TRBD2
j_call: TRBJ2-5
clone_size: NA
cdr3_nt: TGTGCCTGGAGTGTACCGGGAGGGCCCCGGGAGACCCAGTACTTC
cdr3_aa: CAWSVPGGPRETQYF

v_call: TRBV29-1
d_call: TRBD1
j_call: TRBJ2-6
clone_size: NA
cdr3_nt: TGCAGCGTTGTAAGACAGGGGGCGTCTGGGGCCAACGTCCTGACTTTC
cdr3_aa: CSVVRQGASGANVLTF

v_call: TRBV19
d_call: NA
j_call: TRBJ1-5
clone_size: NA
cdr3_nt: TGTGCCAGTAGCCAGGCCCCGGAGGGCAATCAGCCCCAGCATTTT
cdr3_aa: CASSQAPEGNQPQHF

v_call: TRBV27
d_call: TRBD2
j_call: TRBJ2-2
clone_size: NA
cdr3_nt: TGTGCCAGCAGTTCGGGGCGGGAGGGGGCCAACACCGGGGAGCTGTTTTTT
cdr3_aa: CASSSGREGANTGELFF

v_call: TRBV5-1
d_call: NA
j_call: TRBJ1-1
clone_size: NA
cdr3_nt: TGCGCCAGCAGCTTGGGGGGGCCAGGGGCCACTGAAGCTTTCTTT
cdr3_aa: CASSLGGPGATEAFF

v_call: TRBV28
d_call: NA
j_call: TRBJ1-5
clone_size: NA
cdr3_nt: TGTGCCAGCAGACGACCTCAGGGAATGGCAAATCAGCCCCAGCATTTT
cdr3_aa: CASRRPQGMANQPQHF

v_call: TRBV30
d_call: NA
j_call: TRBJ1-6
clone_size: NA
cdr3_nt: TGTGCCTGGGGGGAGGATTCACCCCTCCACTTT
cdr3_aa: CAWGEDSPLHF

v_call: TRBV6-5
d_call: NA
j_call: TRBJ2-4
clone_size: once
cdr3_nt: TGTGCCAGCAGAACGACAGTAGCCAAAAACATTCAGTACTTC
cdr3_aa: CASRTTVAKNIQYF